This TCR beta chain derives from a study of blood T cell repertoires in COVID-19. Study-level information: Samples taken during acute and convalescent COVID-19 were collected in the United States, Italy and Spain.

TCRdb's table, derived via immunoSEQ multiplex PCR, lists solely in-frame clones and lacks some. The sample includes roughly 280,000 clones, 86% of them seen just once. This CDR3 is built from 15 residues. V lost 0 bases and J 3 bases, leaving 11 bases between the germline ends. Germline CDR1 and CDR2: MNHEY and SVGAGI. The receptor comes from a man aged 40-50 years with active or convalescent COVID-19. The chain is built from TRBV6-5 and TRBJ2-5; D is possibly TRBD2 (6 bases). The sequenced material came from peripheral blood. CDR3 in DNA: TGTGCCAGCAGTTACTCTTGGACTACAAAAGAGACCCAGTACTTC. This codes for CASSYSWTTKETQYF.